This T cell receptor beta chain appears in the sequencing data of a study of blood T cells in healthy people across ages. A second PCR, run for about 7 to 12 cycles, used a sample-barcoded 5' primer plus a J-beta primer mix. In TCRdb, the 5' RACE reads were re-called with MiXCR into one record per CDR3 protein. Among 790,000 or so distinct CDR3 sequences listed, around 50% were seen once. Total RNA extraction produced at least 5.5 micrograms (per sample) for the study. From germline, CDR1 is DFQATT and CDR2 SNEGSKA (reference sequence). The CDR3 is 14 residues long. The V end was cut by 6 bases, the J end by 5 bases, with 18 bases between.

Sequenced sample: blood. This clonotype was sampled from a man at least 80 years old in good health. This chain joins TRBV20-1 and TRBJ2-3, with a possible D match to TRBD2 (5 bases). This CDR3 reads CSATQNTRRDTQYF. The CDR3 DNA follows: TGCAGTGCGACCCAGAACACTAGGAGAGATACGCAGTATTTT.